Given below is one TCR beta chain in context. This same CDR3 is encoded by further DNA sequences in the sample. Germline CDR1 and CDR2: LNHDA and SQIVND (reference sequence). V shed 3 bases, J shed 4 bases, and the junction held 6 bases outside the gene matches. The CDR3 is 14 residues long. These data are taken from a study of shared clonotypes between healthy human individuals. When replicate PCRs were run on sorted subsets, they used approximately 0.2 ug DNA, tens of thousands of T cell genomes. Clones were sequenced by immunoSEQ multiplex PCR, and TCRdb holds only the in-frame ones, with some missing. Among about 1.5 million clones listed, 95% to 99% were seen once.

This receptor was identified in a man under 40 in good health. The material sequenced was naive CD4+ T cells sorted from blood. Subset: CD45RA+ positively selected. The chain carries TRBV19 and TRBJ2-7, with 7 bases matching TRBD2. This CDR3 is CASSIEGGPYEQYF. CDR3 coding DNA: TGTGCCAGTAGTATTGAGGGAGGGCCTTACGAGCAGTACTTC.